Following are 11 T cell receptor beta chains from one sample sequenced in a study of identifying expanded T cells in peripheral blood. The method was immunoSEQ multiplex PCR; TCRdb's version includes in-frame clones alone and lacks a portion of them. The data contain 95,000 to 100,000 clones, roughly 87% of them singletons. Sequencing used blood. The receptors here all came from a person between 18 and 75 years old in good health.

V and J are TRBV7-2 and TRBJ2-5, with 13 bases that match TRBD2. This CDR3 is built from 16 residues. Per the germline V gene, CDR1 is SGHTA and CDR2 is FQGNSA. V shed 4 bases, J shed 4 bases, and the junction held 6 bases outside the gene matches. The chain's CDR3 is CASSSTRLAGGETQYF. CDR3 coding DNA: TGTGCCAGCAGCTCCACCCGACTAGCGGGGGGAGAGACCCAGTACTTC.

The chain couples TRBV9 to TRBJ1-2; D is uncertain. Germline V gene data show CDR1 as SGDLS and CDR2 as YYNGEE. V was clipped by 3 bases and J by 0 bases, with 6 bases between them. CDR3 length equals 13 residues. The CDR3 DNA reads as TGTGCCAGCAGCGGTTCTCCTAACTATGGCTACACCTTC. Translation: CASSGSPNYGYTF.

V gene TRBV4-2 combines with J gene TRBJ1-1, with a weak D call TRBD1 (6 bases). This CDR3 is built from 16 residues. Deletions cut 5 bases from V and 1 base from J, with 17 bases between. Germline-derived CDR1 and CDR2 are LGHNA and YNFKEQ. The CDR3 DNA follows: TGTGCCAGCAGCTTGGCCGGTATAGGGGGGAACACTGAAGCTTTCTTT. It translates to CASSLAGIGGNTEAFF.

The CDR3 nucleotides read TGTGCCAGCAGCGGCTTTACTACGTACGATACGCAGTATTTT. Translated: CASSGFTTYDTQYF. V gene TRBV5-5 combines with J gene TRBJ2-3; D gene uncertain. The CDR3 has 14 residues. V lost 4 bases and J lost 6, with 15 bases in between. Germline V CDR1 and CDR2: SGHKS, YYEKEE (reference sequence).

V and J are TRBV2 and TRBJ2-1; tentatively, D is TRBD1 or TRBD2 (5 bases each). The CDR3 consists of 13 residues. CDR1 and CDR2 (germline): SNHLY, FYNNEI. Trimming stripped 1 base from V and 8 bases from J, with 9 bases between. CDR3 amino acids: CASSEGQRDEQFF. DNA of the CDR3: TGTGCCAGCAGTGAAGGACAGAGGGATGAGCAGTTCTTC.

The chain links TRBV14 to TRBJ2-3; D is perhaps TRBD1 or TRBD2 (5 bases each). This CDR3 has 14 residues. V lost 4 bases and J lost 5, with 13 bases in between. CDR1 is SGHDN, CDR2 FVKESK, per germline. CDR3 coding DNA: TGTGCCAGCAGCCGGCTAGGGACGATAGATACGCAGTATTTT. Residues: CASSRLGTIDTQYF.

V is TRBV6-6 and J is TRBJ2-3; maybe TRBD2 (6 bases). Germline CDR1 and CDR2: MNHNY and SVGAGI (reference sequence). Trimming removed 6 bases at V and 0 bases at J, with 7 bases between. The CDR3 is 13 amino acids. The CDR3 DNA reads as TGTGCCAGCAGGGGACTTAGCACAGATACGCAGTATTTT. Protein sequence: CASRGLSTDTQYF.

The gene calls are TRBV19 and TRBJ2-1; tentative D call: TRBD2 (6 bases). The CDR3 length is 16 residues. V dropped 5 bases and J dropped 0 bases, with 14 bases sitting between them. Germline V CDR1 and CDR2: LNHDA, SQIVND (reference sequence). CDR3 DNA sequence: TGTGCCAGTAGTTTGGGTGCGGGGAGCTCCTACAATGAGCAGTTCTTC. Encoded protein: CASSLGAGSSYNEQFF.

The chain links TRBV30 to TRBJ2-3; TRBD2 is a possible D gene (6 bases). V gave up 4 bases and J gave up 0 bases, with 17 bases separating them. The length of the CDR3 is 16 residues. CDR1 is GTSNPN and CDR2 is SVGIG in the germline V gene (reference sequence). CDR3 in amino acids: CAWTLLGLSSTDTQYF. As DNA, the CDR3 is TGTGCCTGGACCTTATTGGGACTCTCTAGCACAGATACGCAGTATTTT.

The rearrangement joins TRBV5-4 to TRBJ2-2; a weak D match, TRBD2 (7 bases). Trimming pared 3 bases from V and 0 bases from J, leaving 12 bases between. CDR1 and CDR2 from the germline V gene are SGHNT and YYREEE (reference sequence). The CDR3 contains 16 residues. This CDR3 is CASSSEGGANTGELFF. CDR3 in DNA: TGTGCCAGCAGCTCCGAGGGGGGGGCGAACACCGGGGAGCTGTTTTTT. The whole variable domain, filled in from reference TRBV5-4 and TRBJ2-2, reads ETGVTQSPTHLIKTRGQQVTLRCSSQSGHNTVSWYQQALGQGPQFIFQYYREEENGRGNFPPRFSGLQFPNYSSELNVNALELDDSALYLCASSSEGGANTGELFFGEGSRLTVL.

V and J are TRBV7-2 and TRBJ2-4; D ambiguous. Looked up from germline, CDR1 is SGHTA and CDR2 is FQGNSA. This CDR3 spans 15 amino acids. The germline V and J ends were trimmed by 0 bases and 0 bases, with 6 bases remaining between them. The CDR3 DNA is TGTGCCAGCAGCTTAGCGCCAATAGCCAAAAACATTCAGTACTTC. Protein product: CASSLAPIAKNIQYF.